Listed below are T cell receptor beta chains from one sample, sequenced in a study of T cells in Graves' hyperthyroidism and ophthalmopathy. Via MiXCR, TCRdb re-called the multiplex PCR reads, giving one row per CDR3 protein. Here the sample spans a few hundred thousand distinct CDR3 sequences, under 15% being singletons. Sequenced: blood. These receptors originate from a woman between 25 and 40 years old with Graves' hyperthyroidism. CDR3s include the opening cysteine and the closing phenylalanine or tryptophan. Expanded clones get a size class; other rows say once, few or many, or leave the size out.

>TRBV29-1|TRBJ2-1|-
CSVEIGRANTYNEQFF
>TRBV28|TRBJ1-2|many
CASGTATPGDGYTF
>TRBV24-1|TRBJ1-5|-
CATSDGGQHYQPQHF
>TRBV27|TRBJ1-2|many
CASSPTRQGPDGYTF
>TRBV28|TRBJ2-1|few
CATHDYDLGEQFF
>TRBV5-4|TRBJ1-5|-
CASSLQGGRNQPQHF
>TRBV29-1|TRBJ1-1|-
CSVERGVDTEAFF
>TRBV29-1|TRBJ1-2|many
CSALLETGDYGYTF
>TRBV11-2|TRBJ1-1|many
CASSYGVGGPNTEAFF
>TRBV28|TRBJ2-1|many
CASRTGLAPFF
>TRBV28|TRBJ2-3|few
CASVPGGKGTDTQYF
>TRBV5-6|TRBJ1-1|many
CASSFVSGATTEAFF
>TRBV20-1|TRBJ1-1|many
CSANRQSGMNTEAFF
>TRBV7-9|TRBJ2-7|few
CASSLGRAKPYEQYF
>TRBV7-6|TRBJ2-3|few
CASSTGAPIAGDSTDTQYF
>TRBV29-1|TRBJ2-1|-
CSVETGPGSEQFF
>TRBV5-1|TRBJ1-2|many
CASSPRGSTNYGYTF